This T cell receptor (beta chain) came from a study of shared clonotypes between healthy human individuals. Study as a whole: A couple of women and a few men aged 18 to 49 served as donors.

The data were produced by immunoSEQ multiplex PCR, yet TCRdb's version contains in-frame clones alone and is incomplete. The repertoire holds 2 million to 2.5 million clones, with around 92% as singletons. Details on this clone: The antigen is not known.

The CDR3 is 16 residues long. Germline CDR1 reads SEHNR; CDR2 reads FQNEAQ (reference sequence). Trimming removed 1 base at V and 3 bases at J, with 15 bases between. Findings of the study overall: Rarefaction demonstrated incomplete sorted-subset sequencing despite large depth. Relative to their counterparts shared across all four donors, non-shared clonotypes exhibited diminished generation probabilities. The sampled material consisted only of blood, and tissue repertoires are likely to differ.

The source is a man between 18 and 35 years old in good health. Some clones in this sample may be carry-over from other donors' samples. The sequenced sample was naive CD4+ T cells from PBMCs. Noted subset: CD45RA+ positively selected. The rearrangement joins TRBV7-9 to TRBJ2-5, with D unclear. CDR3 protein: CASSLVLSTDKETQYF. CDR3 coding DNA: TGTGCCAGCAGCTTAGTGCTTAGTACAGACAAAGAGACCCAGTACTTC.